A single sample is the source of the 8 T cell receptor beta chains below, sequenced in a study of cytotoxic CD8 clonotypes in ibrutinib-treated CLL. Produced via immunoSEQ multiplex PCR; TCRdb's table is partial and in-frame only. Here the sample spans around 300,000 clones, almost 80% being singletons. Source: PBMCs, taken before ibrutinib treatment. The source of these receptors is a human donor with chronic lymphocytic leukemia.

V is TRBV7-3 and J is TRBJ1-1; no reliable D call. Trimming shortened V by 6 bases and J by 1 base, and 18 bases separated the two germline ends. Germline V gene lookup returns CDR1 SGHTA and CDR2 FQGTGA. There are 16 residues in the CDR3. CDR3 bases: TGTGCCAGCAGTTCCATACGGCCCGTCACGAACACTGAAGCTTTCTTT. Protein: CASSSIRPVTNTEAFF. The full variable domain, in which reference TRBV7-3 and TRBJ1-1 provide the parts outside the CDR3, is GAGVSQTPSNKVTEKGKYVELRCDPISGHTALYWYRQSLGQGPEFLIYFQGTGAADDSGLPNDRFFAVRPEGSVSTLKIQRTERGDSAVYLCASSSIRPVTNTEAFFGQGTRLTVV.

The rearrangement links TRBV27 to TRBJ2-7, with D possibly TRBD2 on 5 matching bases. Germline-derived CDR1 and CDR2 are MNHEY and SMNVEV (reference sequence). Deletions cut 4 bases from V and 3 bases from J, with 10 bases between. The CDR3 runs 13 residues. In nucleotides, the CDR3 is TGTGCCAGCAGTTCTAGGGCGGGCTACGAGCAGTACTTC. Its translation is CASSSRAGYEQYF.

The chain joins TRBV4-2 to TRBJ2-7; TRBD2 is a possible D gene (6 bases). Deletions cut 4 bases from V and 3 bases from J, with 19 bases between. Germline assignment: CDR1 LGHNA and CDR2 YNFKEQ. This CDR3 has 16 amino acids. In DNA form, the CDR3 reads TGTGCCAGCAGCCGGCTTAGCGGCGGGACCGACTACGAGCAGTACTTC. Encoded protein: CASSRLSGGTDYEQYF.

The CDR3 coding sequence is TGTGCCAGCAGCTTGGCTACAGGGTACGAGCAGTACTTC. Amino acid sequence: CASSLATGYEQYF. The rearrangement links TRBV11-3 to TRBJ2-7; tentative D call: TRBD1 (6 bases). The germline gives CDR1 SGHNT, CDR2 YENEEA. V lost 3 bases, J lost 4 bases, and 10 bases lay in between. This CDR3 is built from 13 residues.

A single count supports this clone. The chain has TRBV5-1 and TRBJ2-7, with 9 bases that match TRBD1. The V gene end was trimmed by 4 bases and the J gene end by 4 bases; junction bases not matched to a gene: 18. The CDR3 has 18 amino acids. Germline V lookup: CDR1 SGHRS, CDR2 YFSETQ. CDR3 DNA: TGCGCCAGCAGCCGCTCACCTCGACGGGACAGGGCTAAATACGAGCAGTACTTC. It translates to CASSRSPRRDRAKYEQYF.

V usage is TRBV7-2 and J usage is TRBJ2-7, with TRBD1 matching 7 bases. J lost 3 bases, V lost 5 bases, and 4 bases had no gene match. The CDR3 runs 13 residues. Germline lookup yields CDR1 SGHTA and CDR2 FQGNSA. CDR3 protein: CASSLTGNYEQYF. The CDR3 nucleotides read TGTGCCAGCAGCCTGACAGGGAACTACGAGCAGTACTTC.

J is TRBJ2-1 and V is TRBV5-4, with D perhaps matching TRBD2 (5 bases). The V gene's germline CDR1 is SGHNT and CDR2 YYREEE (reference sequence). The CDR3 spans 15 residues. Trimming shortened V by 3 bases and J by 7 bases, and 17 bases separated the two germline ends. CDR3 loop: CASSSSGIPKNEQFF. The CDR3 DNA reads as TGTGCCAGCAGCTCCTCCGGGATCCCGAAGAATGAGCAGTTCTTC.

The chain links TRBV29-1 to TRBJ2-1; 7 bases are a match to TRBD2. V trimming: 1 base; J trimming: 2 bases; junction bases outside the gene matches: 8. This CDR3 comprises 16 residues. Germline CDR1 is SQVTM and CDR2 is ANQGSEA. The CDR3 region has the DNA TGCAGCGTTGAAGGTCGAGCGGGAATTCCCTACAATGAGCAGTTCTTC. It is translated as CSVEGRAGIPYNEQFF.